This TCR beta chain was sequenced for a study of T-cell reconstitution after alpha-beta-depleted transplantation in children. V lost 0 bases to trimming and J lost 4 bases, with 21 bases between them. This CDR3 region has 18 residues. The V gene's germline CDR1 is GTSNPN and CDR2 SVGIG (reference sequence). Preparation of the TCRbeta library involved a method that used unique molecular identifiers. TCRdb fed the PCR reads into MiXCR, producing one record per CDR3 protein. The repertoire holds just over 950,000 distinct CDR3 sequences, with roughly 29% as singletons. This clonotype has a handful of counts. Its cognate antigen is unknown. General observations from the study: High day-60 TCRbeta diversity in some patients came from surviving recipient T cells and thymic progenitors. In patients about two months after transplant, alpha-beta T cells reportedly arose from several hundred expanded graft clones. Counts and diversity of T cells one year after transplant came mostly from newly produced T cells.

The sequencing here drew on PBMCs, mostly from graft donor cells, taken 360 days after TCRalphabeta/CD19-depleted stem cell transplant. The sequence derives from a boy in the first two years of life who had a stem cell transplant for SCID, so the T cells may come from the graft donor. This chain links TRBV30 with TRBJ2-2, with a tentative D call TRBD2 (6 bases). The CDR3 sequence: CAWSVGPTGLKATGELFF. DNA for the CDR3: TGTGCCTGGAGTGTAGGCCCCACGGGACTTAAGGCCACCGGGGAGCTGTTTTTT.